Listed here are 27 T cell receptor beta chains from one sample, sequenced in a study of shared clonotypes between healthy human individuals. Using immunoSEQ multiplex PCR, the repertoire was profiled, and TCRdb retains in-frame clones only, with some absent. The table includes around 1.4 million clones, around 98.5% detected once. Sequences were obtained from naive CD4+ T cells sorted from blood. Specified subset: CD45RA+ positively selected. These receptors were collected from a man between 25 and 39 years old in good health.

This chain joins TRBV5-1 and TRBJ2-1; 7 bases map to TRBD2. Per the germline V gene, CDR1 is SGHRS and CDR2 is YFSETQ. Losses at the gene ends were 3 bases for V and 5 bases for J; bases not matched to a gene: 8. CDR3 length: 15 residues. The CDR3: CASSSGLSPNNEQFF. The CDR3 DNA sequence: TGCGCCAGCAGCTCGGGACTAAGCCCAAACAATGAGCAGTTCTTC.

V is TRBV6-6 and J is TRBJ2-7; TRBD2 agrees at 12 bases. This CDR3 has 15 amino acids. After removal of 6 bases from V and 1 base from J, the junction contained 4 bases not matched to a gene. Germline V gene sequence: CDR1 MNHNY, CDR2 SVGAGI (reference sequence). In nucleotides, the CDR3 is TGTGCCAGCAGGAGACTAGCGGGAGCATCCTACGAGCAGTACTTC. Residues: CASRRLAGASYEQYF.

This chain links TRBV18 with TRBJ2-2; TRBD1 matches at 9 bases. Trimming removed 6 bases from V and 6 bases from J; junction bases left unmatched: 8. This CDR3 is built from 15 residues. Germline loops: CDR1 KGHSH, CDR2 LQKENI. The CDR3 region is CASSPGQGYAGELFF. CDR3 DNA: TGTGCCAGCTCCCCCGGACAGGGGTACGCCGGGGAGCTGTTTTTT.

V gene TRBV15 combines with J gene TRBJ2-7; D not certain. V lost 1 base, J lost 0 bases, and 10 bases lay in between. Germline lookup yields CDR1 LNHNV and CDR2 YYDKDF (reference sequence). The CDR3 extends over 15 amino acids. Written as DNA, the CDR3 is TGTGCCACCAGCAGAGTGGCTGGCAGCTCCTACGAGCAGTACTTC. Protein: CATSRVAGSSYEQYF.

For the CDR3, the DNA is TGTGCCAGCAGCTTTATGGACAGGGACACCGGGGAGCTGTTTTTT. Protein sequence: CASSFMDRDTGELFF. The chain has TRBV13 and TRBJ2-2; TRBD1 agrees at 8 bases. There are 15 residues in the CDR3. V was pared by 3 bases and J by 3 bases, with 3 bases of the junction left unmatched. Germline-derived CDR1 and CDR2 are PRHDT and FYEKMQ (reference sequence).

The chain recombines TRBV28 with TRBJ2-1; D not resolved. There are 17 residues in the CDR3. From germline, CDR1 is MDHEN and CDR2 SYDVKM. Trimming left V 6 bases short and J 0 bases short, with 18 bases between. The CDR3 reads CASSPHPGRSSYNEQFF. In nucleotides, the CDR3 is TGTGCCAGCAGCCCACACCCTGGCAGGAGCTCCTACAATGAGCAGTTCTTC. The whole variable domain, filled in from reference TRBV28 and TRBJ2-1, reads DVKVTQSSRYLVKRTGEKVFLECVQDMDHENMFWYRQDPGLGLRLIYFSYDVKMKEKGDIPEGYSVSREKKERFSLILESASTNQTSMYLCASSPHPGRSSYNEQFFGPGTRLTVL.

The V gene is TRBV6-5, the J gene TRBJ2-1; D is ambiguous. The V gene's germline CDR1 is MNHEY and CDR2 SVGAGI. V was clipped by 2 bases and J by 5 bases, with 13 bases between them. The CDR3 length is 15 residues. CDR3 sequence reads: CASSYPSSGHNEQFF. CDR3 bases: TGTGCCAGCAGTTACCCCTCGTCTGGCCACAATGAGCAGTTCTTC.

DNA of the CDR3: TGCAGCGCTGGACAGGCCGGGGCCAACGTCCTGACTTTC. The encoded protein is CSAGQAGANVLTF. The chain couples TRBV29-1 to TRBJ2-6; 7 bases are a match to TRBD1. With V trimmed by 7 bases and J by 4 bases, 4 bases remained unmatched. The CDR3 length is 13 residues. The germline V gene encodes CDR1 SQVTM and CDR2 ANQGSEA.

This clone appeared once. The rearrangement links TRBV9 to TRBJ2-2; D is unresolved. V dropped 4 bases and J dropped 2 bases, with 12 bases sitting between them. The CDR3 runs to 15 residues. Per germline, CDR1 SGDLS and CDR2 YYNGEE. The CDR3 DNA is TGTGCCAGCAGCCCCACCGCCGGAAACACCGGGGAGCTGTTTTTT. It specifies CASSPTAGNTGELFF.

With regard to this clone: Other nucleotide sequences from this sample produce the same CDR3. The CDR3 DNA sequence: TGTGCCAGTAGCCGTGACAGCAATCAGCCCCAGCATTTT. Protein: CASSRDSNQPQHF. The V gene is TRBV19, the J gene TRBJ1-5; D gene unclear. CDR3 length: 13 amino acids. The V end was cut by 6 bases, the J end by 1 base, with 7 bases between. Germline values: CDR1 LNHDA, CDR2 SQIVND (reference sequence).

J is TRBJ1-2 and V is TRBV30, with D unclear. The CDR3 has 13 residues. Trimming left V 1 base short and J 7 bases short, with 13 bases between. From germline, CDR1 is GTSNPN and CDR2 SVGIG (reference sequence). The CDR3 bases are TGTGCCTGGAGTGCAGTAGAAGGAGGTGGCTACACCTTC. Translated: CAWSAVEGGGYTF.

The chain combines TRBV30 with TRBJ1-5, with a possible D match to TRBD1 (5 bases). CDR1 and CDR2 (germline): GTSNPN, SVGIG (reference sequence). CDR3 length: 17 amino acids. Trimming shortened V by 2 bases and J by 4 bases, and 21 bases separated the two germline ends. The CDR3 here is CAWSLAFERGSNQPQHF. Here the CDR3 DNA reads TGTGCCTGGAGTCTGGCATTCGAACGGGGGTCTAATCAGCCCCAGCATTTT. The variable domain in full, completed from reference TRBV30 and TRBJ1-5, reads SQTIHQWPATLVQPVGSPLSLECTVEGTSNPNLYWYRQAAGRGLQLLFYSVGIGQISSEVPQNLSASRPQDRQFILSSKKLLLSDSGFYLCAWSLAFERGSNQPQHFGDGTRLSIL.

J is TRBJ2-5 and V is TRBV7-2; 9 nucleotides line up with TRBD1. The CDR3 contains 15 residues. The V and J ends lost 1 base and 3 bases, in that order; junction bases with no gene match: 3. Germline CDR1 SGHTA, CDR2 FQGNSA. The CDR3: CASSLVWDREETQYF. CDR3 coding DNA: TGTGCCAGCAGCTTAGTTTGGGACAGGGAAGAGACCCAGTACTTC.

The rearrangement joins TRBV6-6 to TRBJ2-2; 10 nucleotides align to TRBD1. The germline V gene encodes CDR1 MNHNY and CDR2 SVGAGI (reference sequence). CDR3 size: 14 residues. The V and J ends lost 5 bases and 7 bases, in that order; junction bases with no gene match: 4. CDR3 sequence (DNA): TGTGCCAGCAGTCAGACAGGGGGCATCGGGGAGCTGTTTTTT. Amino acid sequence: CASSQTGGIGELFF.

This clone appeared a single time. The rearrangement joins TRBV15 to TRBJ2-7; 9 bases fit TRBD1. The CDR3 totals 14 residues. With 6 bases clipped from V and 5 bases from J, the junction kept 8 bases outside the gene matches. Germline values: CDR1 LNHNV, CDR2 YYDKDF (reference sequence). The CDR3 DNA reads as TGTGCCACCAGAAAAGACAGGGGGAACAACGAGCAGTACTTC. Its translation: CATRKDRGNNEQYF.

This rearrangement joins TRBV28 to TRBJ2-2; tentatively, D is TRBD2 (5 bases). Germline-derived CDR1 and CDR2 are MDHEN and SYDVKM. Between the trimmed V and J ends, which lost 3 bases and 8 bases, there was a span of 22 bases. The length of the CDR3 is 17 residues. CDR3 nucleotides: TGTGCCAGCAGTTTCTTTGTGAGCGGAACCTTGGGAGGGGAGCTGTTTTTT. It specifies CASSFFVSGTLGGELFF.

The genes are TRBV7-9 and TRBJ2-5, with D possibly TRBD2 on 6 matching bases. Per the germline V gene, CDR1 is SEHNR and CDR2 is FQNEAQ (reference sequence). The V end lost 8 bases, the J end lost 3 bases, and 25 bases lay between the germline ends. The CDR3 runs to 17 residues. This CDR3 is CASYRLQTGTDKETQYF. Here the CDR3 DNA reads TGTGCCAGCTATCGATTACAGACCGGGACTGACAAAGAGACCCAGTACTTC. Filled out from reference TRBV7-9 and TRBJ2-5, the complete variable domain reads DTGVSQNPRHKITKRGQNVTFRCDPISEHNRLYWYRQTLGQGPEFLTYFQNEAQLEKSRLLSDRFSAERPKGSFSTLEIQRTEQGDSAMYLCASYRLQTGTDKETQYFGPGTRLLVL.

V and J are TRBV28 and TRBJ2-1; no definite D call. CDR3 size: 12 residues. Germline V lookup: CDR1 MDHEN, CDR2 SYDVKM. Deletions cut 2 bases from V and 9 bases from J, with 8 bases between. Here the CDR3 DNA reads TGTGCCAGCAGTTTAACACGGGTTGAGCAGTTCTTC. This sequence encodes CASSLTRVEQFF.

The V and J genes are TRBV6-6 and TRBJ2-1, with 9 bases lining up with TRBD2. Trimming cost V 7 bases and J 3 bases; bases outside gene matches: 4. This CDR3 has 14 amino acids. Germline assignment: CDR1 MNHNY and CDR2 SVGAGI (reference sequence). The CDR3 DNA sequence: TGTGCCAGCAAGGCGGGAGGGTACTACAATGAGCAGTTCTTC. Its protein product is CASKAGGYYNEQFF.

CDR3 DNA sequence: TGTGCCAGCGGTCCGGGACAGGGGGCCTACGAGCAGTACTTC. It codes for CASGPGQGAYEQYF. The chain employs TRBV7-9 and TRBJ2-7, with 11 bases identical to TRBD1. The CDR3 totals 14 residues. V shed 8 bases, J shed 2 bases, and the junction held 5 bases outside the gene matches. CDR1 and CDR2 (germline): SEHNR, FQNEAQ (reference sequence).

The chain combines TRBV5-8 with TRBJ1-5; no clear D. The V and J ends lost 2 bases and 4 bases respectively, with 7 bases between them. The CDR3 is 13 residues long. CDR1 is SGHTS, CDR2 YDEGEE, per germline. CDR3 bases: TGTGCCAGCAGCTTCTCCAGGAATCAGCCCCAGCATTTT. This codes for CASSFSRNQPQHF.

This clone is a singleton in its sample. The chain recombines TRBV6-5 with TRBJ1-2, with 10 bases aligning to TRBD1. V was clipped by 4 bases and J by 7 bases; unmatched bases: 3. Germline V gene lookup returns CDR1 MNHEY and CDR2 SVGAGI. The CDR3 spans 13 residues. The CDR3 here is CASSSGDRGGYTF. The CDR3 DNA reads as TGTGCCAGCAGTTCAGGGGACAGGGGTGGCTACACCTTC.

DNA of the CDR3: TGTGCCAGCAGCCCGGGACCCCTCTACGAGCAGTACTTC. Its translation is CASSPGPLYEQYF. The V and J genes are TRBV5-4 and TRBJ2-7; D is tentatively TRBD1 or TRBD2 (5 bases each). Germline V gives CDR1 SGHNT, CDR2 YYREEE (reference sequence). V lost 4 bases and J 3 bases, leaving 11 bases between the germline ends. The CDR3 has 13 residues.

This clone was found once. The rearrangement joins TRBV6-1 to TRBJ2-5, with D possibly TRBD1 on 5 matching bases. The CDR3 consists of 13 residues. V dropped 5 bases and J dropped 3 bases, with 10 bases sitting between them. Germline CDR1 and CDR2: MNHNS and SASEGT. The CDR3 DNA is TGTGCCAGCAGTTTCCAGGGCAAAGAGACCCAGTACTTC. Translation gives CASSFQGKETQYF.

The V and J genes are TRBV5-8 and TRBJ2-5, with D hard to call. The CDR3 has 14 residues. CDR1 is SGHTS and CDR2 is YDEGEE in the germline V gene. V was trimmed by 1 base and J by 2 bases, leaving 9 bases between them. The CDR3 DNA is TGTGCCAGCAGCTTGCGGGTTAGGCAAGAGACCCAGTACTTC. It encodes CASSLRVRQETQYF. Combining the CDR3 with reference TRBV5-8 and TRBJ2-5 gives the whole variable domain EAGVTQSPTHLIKTRGQQATLRCSPISGHTSVYWYQQALGLGLQFLLWYDEGEERNRGNFPPRFSGRQFPNYSSELNVNALELEDSALYLCASSLRVRQETQYFGPGTRLLVL.

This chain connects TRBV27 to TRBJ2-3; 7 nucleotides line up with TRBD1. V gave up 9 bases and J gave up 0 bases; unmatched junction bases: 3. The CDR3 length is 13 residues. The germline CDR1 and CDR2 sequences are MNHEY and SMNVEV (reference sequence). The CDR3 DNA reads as TGTGCCAGTGGGGGACAGAGCACAGATACGCAGTATTTT. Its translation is CASGGQSTDTQYF.

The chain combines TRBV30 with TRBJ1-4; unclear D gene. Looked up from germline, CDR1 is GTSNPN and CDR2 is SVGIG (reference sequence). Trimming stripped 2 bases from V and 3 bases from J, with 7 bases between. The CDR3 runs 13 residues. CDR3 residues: CAWSMGANEKLFF. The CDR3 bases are TGTGCCTGGAGTATGGGAGCTAATGAAAAACTGTTTTTT.